Sequencing of this T cell receptor beta chain was carried out in a study of cytomegalovirus exposure and HLA in healthy donors. Study overall: Genetic ancestry analysis placed about 84% of the 400 or so donors that were genotyped in the Caucasian-associated cluster.

With 60 Vbeta and 13 Jbeta primers, the PCR was carried out. Only in-frame clones appear in the TCRdb table, and some are missing; sequencing was by immunoSEQ multiplex PCR. The data contain tens of thousands of clones, around 75% of them singletons. Trimming shortened V by 7 bases and J by 13 bases, and 17 bases separated the two germline ends. The CDR3 length is 12 residues. From germline, CDR1 is SGHAT and CDR2 FQNNGV. The sequenced sample consisted of PBMCs. The sequence derives from a woman in her thirties in good health and CMV-seropositive. V is TRBV11-2 and J is TRBJ2-1; possibly TRBD2 for D (6 bases). The CDR3 nucleotides read TGTGCCAGCACCAGCCCGGGCGGGACCCAGTTCTTC. Its translation is CASTSPGGTQFF.